The clone carrying this T cell receptor beta chain was detected ten times or more. Its antigen is not identified. Whole blood was used without fractionation, so all unsorted peripheral T cells were included. The data derive from a study of HIV-infected patients and healthy controls. Study outcomes and limitations: Healthy controls carried many MAIT alpha-chain CDR3s, while HIV+ repertoires had few.

Germline CDR1 SEHNR, CDR2 FQNEAQ (reference sequence). Trimming stripped 3 bases from V and 4 bases from J, with 8 bases between. The length of the CDR3 is 13 residues. Around 0.5 ug RNA was reverse transcribed with alpha and beta constant-region primers. Using multiplexing indices, alpha and beta chain libraries were generated apart by chain-specific third strand synthesis. The library had 12-nucleotide molecular identifiers formed by two random hexamers joined together. TCRdb itself ran the 5' RACE reads through MiXCR, one entry per CDR3 protein. The sample lists some 19,000 distinct CDR3 sequences, around 10% seen once, with about 2.6% in the top ten.

The sequence was collected from an adult in good health. Sequenced input: blood. The chain combines TRBV7-9 with TRBJ2-3; D ambiguous. DNA of the CDR3: TGTGCCAGCAGCTTTGGCAGCGCAGATACGCAGTATTTT. As protein: CASSFGSADTQYF.